A selection of T cell receptor beta chains follows, all from one sample in a study of blood T cell repertoires in COVID-19. This table comes from immunoSEQ multiplex PCR, and its TCRdb copy is limited to in-frame clones, with some not included. The data show 150,000 to 200,000 clones, roughly 77% seen once. Sequencing input: peripheral blood. The receptors here all came from a human donor in a cohort sampled during active COVID-19. Each CDR3 is given with its conserved first and last residue. The D gene is left open where the match is weak. Clone size, where shown, is once, few, many, or a class for clones that have expanded.

clone_size j_call d_call v_call cdr3_nt cdr3_aa
NA TRBJ1-5 NA TRBV19 TGTGCCAGTAGTATAGATGGGCAAAAAAATCAGCCCCAGCATTTT CASSIDGQKNQPQHF
NA TRBJ2-2 TRBD2 TRBV2 TGTGCCAGCAGTCTAAAGGGACTAGCGGGATTCGCCGGGGAGCTGTTTTTT CASSLKGLAGFAGELFF
NA TRBJ2-2 TRBD1 TRBV19 TGTGCCAGTAGTACGGGACAGCCGAACACCGGGGAGCTGTTTTTT CASSTGQPNTGELFF
NA TRBJ2-1 NA TRBV4-1 TGCGCCAGCAGCCAAAAAACCGGGGGAGTCGCTGGCAATGAGCAGTTCTTC CASSQKTGGVAGNEQFF
NA TRBJ1-4 NA TRBV3-1/TRBV3-2 TGTGCCAGCAGCCAAGCGGGGGGGAGAACTAATGAAAAACTGTTTTTT CASSQAGGRTNEKLFF
NA TRBJ2-7 TRBD2 TRBV20-1 TGCAGTGCTAGTAGGACTAGCGGGATACACGAGCAGTACTTC CSASRTSGIHEQYF
once TRBJ1-1 NA TRBV6-5 TGTGCCAGCAGGAACCAGGGTTTCACTGAAGCTTTCTTT CASRNQGFTEAFF
NA TRBJ1-2 NA TRBV4-3 TGCGCCAGCAGCCAAGATTGGGGCAGGGAGGACTATGGCTACACCTTC CASSQDWGREDYGYTF
NA TRBJ2-7 NA TRBV14 TGTGCCAGCAGCCAAGCGGCGGGGTTATTTTTCGAGCAGTACTTC CASSQAAGLFFEQYF
NA TRBJ1-1 NA TRBV7-8 TGTGCCAGCAGCTTACAGGGTAGGGAAGCTTTCTTT CASSLQGREAFF
NA TRBJ1-2 NA TRBV6-5 TGTGCCAGCAGCCAGCGCGAAGGATATGGCTACACCTTC CASSQREGYGYTF